The rows below give T cell receptor beta chains drawn from one sample of a study of CD8 T cells in ankylosing spondylitis. TCRdb analysed the 5' RACE reads with MiXCR anew, one entry per CDR3 protein. The data contain around 100,000 distinct CDR3 sequences, approximately 25% of them singletons. The sequenced sample was synovial fluid, either unsorted or a sorted T cell fraction (not recorded which). The receptors stem from a male donor with ankylosing spondylitis. The conserved cysteine and the conserved F or W are not part of the CDR3 here. Each record gives: CDR3 protein, V gene.

ASSPAGTSGRGPSYNEQF,TRBV7-2
ASSWGLVAGELF,TRBV5-1
ASTPFGSNYGYT,TRBV3-1
ASSVHAMNTEAF,TRBV28
ATSVSGEQF,TRBV24-1
ASSSGRAGEQF,TRBV2
ASSQNDGAYNEQF,TRBV3-1
SASAGARWGGNTIY,TRBV20-1
ASLFLAGPYEQY,TRBV5-6
ATSRGRGTGGLSYNEQF,TRBV15
ASSGRGALYTEAF,TRBV6-1
ASSPVAGVTSTDTQY,TRBV18
ASSLGRVGTQY,TRBV12-3/TRBV12-4
ASSGPRTYEQY,TRBV10-2
ASSFSANTEAF,TRBV11-1
ASSARMNTEAF,TRBV12-3/TRBV12-4
ASSTGGFSNTGELF,TRBV19
ASNTANTGELF,TRBV2
ATLTPGQNGYT,TRBV19
ATSSGSLGYT,TRBV24-1
ASSQAGSSGANVLT,TRBV4-1
ASSPISGSGANVLT,TRBV18
ASSYFGNLANTQY,TRBV6-2/TRBV6-3
ASSLGASSGQETQY,TRBV7-9
ASSLVEGRYGYT,TRBV11-2
ANSLALLTSGSYNEQF,TRBV5-1
ASSLDSVLADTQY,TRBV13
ASSSGQGWNTEAF,TRBV6-5
ASSPAQGGLNEQF,TRBV2
ASSLGGFYGYT,TRBV11-2
ASRSSGRSTDTQY,TRBV5-1
ASSKGGREGQPQH,TRBV3-1
ASSFLGGTIYEQY,TRBV5-1
ASSFAGEGGEQF,TRBV7-2
ASSPWTNPGNTIY,TRBV9
ASSSSFQDGMHNEQF,TRBV11-3
ASSQWATGGNEQF,TRBV19
ASNPGSGRWDEQF,TRBV7-2
AWRSGTYNEQF,TRBV30
ASSRDRDFSNEQF,TRBV5-8
ATRQGDTEAF,TRBV10-3
ASSQVLAGVVGGELF,TRBV3-1
ASSDLQGTGGELF,TRBV5-1
ASGVITGAGSYNEQF,TRBV5-1
SARVAGAYNEQF,TRBV20-1
ASSPWARASNTEVF,TRBV7-2
ASSYFSGSGKTQY,TRBV3-1
ASSLSFRTGELF,TRBV5-1
ASSYGTSADTQY,TRBV7-6
ASSPSDGVGGELF,TRBV7-7
ASSLDLLAAYNEQF,TRBV5-6
SGIGGGRNADEQF,TRBV20-1